This entry describes one T cell receptor (beta chain). Germline-derived CDR1 and CDR2 are MNHNY and SVGAGI (reference sequence). Trimming took off 5 bases at V and 4 bases at J, with 21 bases between the two ends. The CDR3 has 16 amino acids. These data are taken from a study of blood T cell repertoires in COVID-19. Profiling relied on immunoSEQ multiplex PCR, and the TCRdb table lists in-frame clones only, not all of them. Of fewer than 400,000 clones detected, about 92% appear once; the ten largest clones hold around 18%. This TCR came from a woman in her thirties who had recovered from COVID-19. The gene calls are TRBV6-6 and TRBJ2-7, with a weak D call TRBD1 (6 bases). The sequencing input was PBMCs or T cells enriched from blood (not recorded which). The CDR3 loop is CASSHHRDTREYEQYF. The CDR3, as DNA: TGTGCCAGCAGTCACCACCGGGACACAAGAGAATACGAGCAGTACTTC.